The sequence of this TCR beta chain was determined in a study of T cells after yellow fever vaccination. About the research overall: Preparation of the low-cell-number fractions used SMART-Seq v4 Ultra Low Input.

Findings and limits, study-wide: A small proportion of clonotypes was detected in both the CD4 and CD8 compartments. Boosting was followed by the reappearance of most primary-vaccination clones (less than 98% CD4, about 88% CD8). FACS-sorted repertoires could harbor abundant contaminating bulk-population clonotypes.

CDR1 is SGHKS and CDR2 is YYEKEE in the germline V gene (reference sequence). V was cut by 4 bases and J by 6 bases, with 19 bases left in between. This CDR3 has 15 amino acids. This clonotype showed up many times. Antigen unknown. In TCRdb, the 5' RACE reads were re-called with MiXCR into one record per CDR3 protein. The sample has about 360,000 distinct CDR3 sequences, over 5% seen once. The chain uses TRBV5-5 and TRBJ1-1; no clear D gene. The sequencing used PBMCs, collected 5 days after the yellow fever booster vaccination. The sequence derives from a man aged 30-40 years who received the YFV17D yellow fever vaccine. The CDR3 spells CASSQAGLGWAEAFF. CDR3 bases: TGTGCCAGCAGCCAAGCAGGTCTCGGTTGGGCTGAAGCTTTCTTT.